Given below is one T cell receptor (beta chain) in context. This clonotype was counted ten times or more. No cognate antigen has been identified for it. Base qualities were left out, and no much larger clone turns up one base away. Libraries of naive CD8 T cells were built from anywhere between about 18,000 and 1,000,000 sorted cells, with 10%, 30% or 50% of the purified RNA used. On a BD FACSAria II, naive CD8 T cells were FACS-sorted as CD8+CD4-CCR7+CD45RA+ and collected into RLT Plus buffer. Ten to eleven TCR copies' worth of Jurkat RNA were spiked into about 20,000-1,000,000 naive CD8 T cell samples to test detection sensitivity. Enrichment of CD8 T cells was done with RosetteSep CD8+ T Cell Enrichment Cocktail plus Ficoll-Paque, and ACK red cell lysis came afterward. The data were obtained in a study of molecular identifiers for immune sequencing clone quantification (dated by TCRdb to about 2018). Study-wide context: For a replicate experiment, the RNA from either 20,000 or 100,000 naive CD8 T cells was divided into five aliquots, and four of those aliquots went on to sequencing. CD8 T cells were used in a methods study to benchmark molecular-identifier clustering-based TCR repertoire sequencing (MIDCIRS) and TCR RNA copy counting.

The protocol used for the library was PCR. This sample was sequenced with an Illumina HiSeq 4000. Bulk TCR libraries were made following a previously described method, with the TCR primers given in Table S5. Purification of total RNA was performed with the Qiagen AllPrep DNA/RNA kit. Before analysis, reads from multiple sequencing runs of one library were combined. The study's own analysis went as follows. Reads were retained only if an exact TCR constant sequence was present, and the retained reads were trimmed to 150 nt and grouped according to their 12-nt molecular barcodes. Reads within each barcode group were sub-clustered using a 15% Levenshtein threshold, and quality-weighted consensus sequences were constructed for each RNA molecule. Non-functional sequences were removed, as were lower-count sequences one edit away from another. Based on fitting two negative binomial distributions, any barcode sub-cluster with under 20% of the maximum read count was discarded. TCRdb handled the public reads itself, with Q25 trimming in fastp and clone calling in MiXCR, and kept productive beta chains. Every distinct CDR3 protein forms one entry, paired with its most common genes and DNA. TCRdb assigned the V and J calls; the authors' analysis was not used. The sample table lists over 600,000 distinct CDR3 sequences, about 20% of them with a count of one. In total, the top ten clones hold 0.85% of the sample.

General findings and caveats noted by the study authors: When barcode sub-clustering was not used, chimeric consensus sequences inflated TCR diversity, with chimeras reaching as high as 47%. Roughly 3 recovered TCR RNA copies per cell were obtained by modeling, versus about ten by digital PCR, implying a capture efficiency of 25% to 30%. Clones above 20 RNA copies held over 99% of molecules in CMV-specific effector cells but under 1% in naive cells. The naive libraries included spiked-in Jurkat TCR RNA (approximately ten copies' worth), and this RNA is not part of the donor repertoire. Highly expanded clone sizes could be underestimated if identical TCR molecules share a barcode. Even against a background of around 900,000 naive CD8 T cells, spiked-in Jurkat TCR RNA amounting to a single cell's worth was reported to be detectable.

Spanning cysteine to phenylalanine, the CDR3 consists of 12 amino acids. CDR3 DNA only is kept here, 36 bases in frame from base 1. The junction carries 4 bases between V and J, which are trimmed by 3 bases and 4 bases respectively. The germline V gene specifies MDHEN as CDR1 and SYDVKM as CDR2. The chain uses TRBV28 and TRBJ1-3; too little of a D gene remains to name it. Sequencing was done on a sample of naive CD8+ T cells from blood, with Jurkat cell RNA spiked in. The cell subset or site label, read with the paper, signifies: FACS-sorted CD8+CD4-CCR7+CD45RA+ naive T cells. The receptor was isolated from a human donor in good health. Some libraries in this study had Jurkat cell RNA spiked in. The DNA reads TGTGCCAGCAGTTTCCCCGGAAACACCATATATTTT. It codes for CASSFPGNTIYF. Reference TRBV28 and TRBJ1-3 proteins supply the regions before and after the CDR3; the full variable domain is: DVKVTQSSRYLVKRTGEKVFLECVQDMDHENMFWYRQDPGLGLRLIYFSYDVKMKEKGDIPEGYSVSREKKERFSLILESASTNQTSMYLCASSFPGNTIYFGEGSWLTVV.